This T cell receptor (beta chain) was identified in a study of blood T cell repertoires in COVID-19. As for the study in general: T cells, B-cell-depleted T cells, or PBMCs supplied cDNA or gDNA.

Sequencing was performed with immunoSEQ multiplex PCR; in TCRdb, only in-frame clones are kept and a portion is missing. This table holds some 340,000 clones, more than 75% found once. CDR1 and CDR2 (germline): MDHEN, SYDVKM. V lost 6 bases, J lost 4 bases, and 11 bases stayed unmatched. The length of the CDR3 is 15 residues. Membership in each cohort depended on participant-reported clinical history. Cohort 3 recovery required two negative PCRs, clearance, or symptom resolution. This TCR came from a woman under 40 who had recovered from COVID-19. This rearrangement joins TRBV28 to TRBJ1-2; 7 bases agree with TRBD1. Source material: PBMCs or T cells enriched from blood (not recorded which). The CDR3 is CASRRQGNHPYGYTF. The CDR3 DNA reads TGTGCCAGCAGACGACAGGGAAATCATCCCTATGGCTACACCTTC.